What follows are 4 T cell receptor beta chains derived from one specimen sequenced in a study of shared clonotypes between healthy human individuals. Clones were sequenced by immunoSEQ multiplex PCR, and TCRdb holds only the in-frame ones, with some missing. The sample has roughly 1 million clones, about 80% seen once. The sample consisted of memory CD4+ T cells sorted from blood. As for subset: CD45RA-negative fraction. The receptors stem from a man between 18 and 29 years old in good health.

This chain links TRBV25-1 with TRBJ1-2; D is uncertain. Germline-derived CDR1 and CDR2 are MGHDK and SYGVNS. The CDR3 loop spans 12 amino acids. The V end lost 7 bases, the J end lost 1 base, and 7 bases lay between the germline ends. For the CDR3, the DNA is TGTGCCAGCAAGGACGGTAACTATGGCTACACCTTC. Translation gives CASKDGNYGYTF.

Concerning this clone: Germline and junction disagree at one end, which may indicate a read error. This rearrangement joins TRBV11-2 to TRBJ1-2; tentatively, D is TRBD1 (5 bases). This CDR3 is 14 amino acids long. From germline, CDR1 is SGHAT and CDR2 FQNNGV. CDR3 in DNA: TGTGCCAGCAGCTTAGTGGCTGCCCTGGGGGAGTACGCCTTC. Protein sequence: CASSLVAALGEYAF.

The gene calls are TRBV29-1 and TRBJ1-4; D is unresolved. The CDR3 is 13 amino acids. Trimming took 5 bases from V and 0 from J, leaving 7 bases between them. The V gene's germline CDR1 is SQVTM and CDR2 ANQGSEA. In DNA, the CDR3 is TGCAGCGTTTGGTCTCCAACTAATGAAAAACTGTTTTTT. The encoded protein is CSVWSPTNEKLFF.

The chain combines TRBV2 with TRBJ2-1; 8 bases are a match to TRBD2. CDR1 and CDR2 from the germline V gene are SNHLY and FYNNEI. This CDR3 spans 15 amino acids. V dropped 6 bases and J dropped 6; count of bases not matched to a gene: 10. DNA of the CDR3: TGTGCCAGCAGGGCCGAAGCGGGGGCGATCAATGAGCAGTTCTTC. This sequence encodes CASRAEAGAINEQFF.